The 20 T cell receptor beta chains presented below share a single source sample, sequenced in a study of response to subunit inactivated influenza vaccine (dated by TCRdb to between 2017 and 2018). The library was built by means of RT-PCR. Sequencing relied on an Illumina HiSeq 2500. TCRdb applied fastp at Q25 and MiXCR to the public reads, then kept only in-frame beta chains. For every CDR3 protein sequence, its rows merge into one entry that carries the most common genes and DNA. This sample is represented by about 780,000 distinct CDR3 sequences; about 18% of them were singletons. Roughly 11% of the sample lies in the top ten. Sequenced here: PBMCs from blood, sampled roughly 5 days after vaccination. These receptors all come from a man in his fifties who received an inactivated influenza vaccine. Donor details come from another sample of the same person, matched by shared clones.

V and J are TRBV12-3 or TRBV12-4 and TRBJ2-7; no firm D call. V shed 3 bases and J shed 3 bases, with 12 bases lying between them. This CDR3 is built from 14 residues. CDR3 amino acids: CASSFRFKVYEQYF. The CDR3 DNA is TGTGCCAGCAGTTTCAGATTCAAGGTCTACGAGCAGTACTTC.

CDR3 bases: TGTGCCAGCACCCCTTCTACGGTGAACACTGAAGCTTTCTTT. Protein sequence: CASTPSTVNTEAFF. The V gene is TRBV12-3 or TRBV12-4, the J gene TRBJ1-1; D call uncertain. Trimming removed 7 bases from V and 0 bases from J, with 12 bases in between. This CDR3 has 14 residues.

Worth noting for this clonotype: A junction boundary mismatches the germline segment, possibly from a read error. The rearrangement uses TRBV12-3 or TRBV12-4 and TRBJ2-1; 9 bases map to TRBD1. The CDR3 length is 15 residues. The DNA of the CDR3 is TGTGTCAGCAGTCCTCGGGGACAGGGAGGGGTGCAGCAGTTCTTC. This translates into CVSSPRGQGGVQQFF.

In the case of this clonotype: A read error may produce the germline difference seen at one junction end. V is TRBV20-1 and J is TRBJ1-2; D is perhaps TRBD1 (5 bases). The CDR3 consists of 14 residues. CDR1 is DFQATT and CDR2 is SNEGSKA in the germline V gene (reference sequence). The CDR3, as DNA: TGCAGTGCTAGAGGCGGGACGCTTCAATTGGTAGGAGCCTTC. It is translated as CSARGGTLQLVGAF.

This clonotype appeared a few times. The chain has TRBV6-5 and TRBJ2-6, with D possibly being TRBD1 or TRBD2 (5 bases each). Germline CDR1 reads MNHEY; CDR2 reads SVGAGI. Trimming left V 0 bases short and J 4 bases short, with 13 bases between. CDR3 length: 17 amino acids. In nucleotides, the CDR3 is TGTGCCAGCAGTTACTCAGCCCCCGGGACCGGGGCCAACGTCCTGACTTTC. Encoded protein: CASSYSAPGTGANVLTF.

V usage is TRBV2 and J usage is TRBJ2-5; 7 nucleotides match TRBD1. CDR1 and CDR2 from the germline V gene are SNHLY and FYNNEI. This CDR3 is 14 amino acids long. J gave up 4 bases and V 4 bases, and 6 bases lay outside the gene matches. Written as DNA, the CDR3 is TGTGCCAGCAGTGGAGAAGGGGGCTCAGAGACCCAGTACTTC. This encodes CASSGEGGSETQYF.

Only a few counts were recorded for this clonotype. The chain is built from TRBV28 and TRBJ2-4, with 8 bases lining up with TRBD2. CDR3 length equals 16 residues. V lost 6 bases, J lost 3 bases, and 10 bases stayed unmatched. The germline CDR1 and CDR2 sequences are MDHEN and SYDVKM. The chain's CDR3 is CASSFGGGYFKNIQYF. The CDR3 DNA sequence: TGTGCCAGCAGCTTCGGGGGGGGTTATTTCAAAAACATTCAGTACTTC.

This clonotype appeared a few times. This chain joins TRBV7-9 and TRBJ1-6, with 7 bases identical to TRBD1. CDR1 SEHNR and CDR2 FQNEAQ come from the germline V gene (reference sequence). Trimming cost V 5 bases and J 5 bases; bases outside gene matches: 6. The CDR3 is made up of 15 amino acids. In nucleotides, the CDR3 is TGTGCCAGCAGCGAGGGACAGACTGATAATTCACCCCTCCACTTT. It codes for CASSEGQTDNSPLHF.

This clonotype was observed a few times. This sequence joins TRBV20-1 and TRBJ2-1, with D perhaps TRBD2 (6 bases). CDR1 is DFQATT, CDR2 SNEGSKA, per germline (reference sequence). V was clipped by 3 bases and J by 10 bases, with 16 bases between them. The CDR3 contains 13 residues. This CDR3 reads CSASVAGPGEQFF. The CDR3 nucleotides read TGCAGTGCTAGTGTCGCGGGGCCGGGAGAGCAGTTCTTC.

The CDR3, as DNA: TGCAGTGCCGGTTTGGGGGGCCACTCCTACGAGCAGTACTTC. Amino acid sequence: CSAGLGGHSYEQYF. The chain couples TRBV20-1 to TRBJ2-7; D may correspond to TRBD1 or TRBD2 (6 bases each). Germline CDR1 is DFQATT and CDR2 is SNEGSKA (reference sequence). CDR3 length: 14 residues. Trimming left V 6 bases short and J 0 bases short, with 15 bases between.

The J gene is TRBJ2-2, the V gene TRBV7-9; D remains unclear. The CDR3 totals 15 residues. V lost 1 base and J 5 bases, leaving 11 bases between the germline ends. Per germline, CDR1 SEHNR and CDR2 FQNEAQ (reference sequence). The CDR3 coding sequence is TGTGCCAGCAGCTTAGGACCCTGGTTGACCGGGGAGCTGTTTTTT. Protein sequence: CASSLGPWLTGELFF.

The J gene is TRBJ2-2, the V gene TRBV7-9; D is perhaps TRBD2 (5 bases). With 8 bases removed from V and 7 bases from J, the gap between germline ends came to 11 bases. The V gene's germline CDR1 is SEHNR and CDR2 FQNEAQ (reference sequence). There are 12 residues in the CDR3. The CDR3 reads CASGSEVGELFF. CDR3 nucleotides: TGTGCCAGCGGGTCGGAGGTCGGGGAGCTGTTTTTT.

This clonotype was seen at least ten times. This chain connects TRBV6-2 or TRBV6-3 to TRBJ1-1, with a possible D match to TRBD1 (6 bases). The germline V and J ends were trimmed by 0 bases and 5 bases, with 19 bases remaining between them. CDR3 length: 17 residues. Per germline, CDR1 MNHEY and CDR2 SVGEGT. CDR3 sequence reads: CASSYSGRGGFMTEAFF. Here the CDR3 DNA reads TGTGCCAGCAGTTACTCGGGCAGGGGAGGATTTATGACTGAAGCTTTCTTT.

V gene TRBV6-1 combines with J gene TRBJ2-5; D call uncertain. The CDR3 length is 13 residues. CDR1 MNHNS and CDR2 SASEGT come from the germline V gene. Trimming shortened V by 4 bases and J by 5 bases, and 11 bases separated the two germline ends. CDR3 sequence reads: CASSGSLGETQYF. The CDR3 nucleotides read TGTGCCAGCAGTGGGTCTCTAGGGGAGACCCAGTACTTC.

The chain recombines TRBV20-1 with TRBJ2-7; perhaps TRBD1 as D (6 bases). Trimming took 3 bases from V and 6 from J, leaving 12 bases between them. The CDR3 length is 12 residues. CDR1 and CDR2 (germline): DFQATT, SNEGSKA (reference sequence). CDR3 sequence: CSASQQGFEQYF. The CDR3 DNA reads TGCAGTGCTAGTCAACAGGGTTTCGAGCAGTACTTC.

This clonotype was picked up a small number of times. This rearrangement joins TRBV10-3 to TRBJ2-1, with a possible D match to TRBD1 (6 bases). Germline CDR1 ENHRY, CDR2 SYGVKD. V shed 5 bases and J shed 5 bases, with 10 bases lying between them. The CDR3 covers 13 residues. The CDR3 coding sequence is TGTGCCATCAGTTCAGGGGCCGACAATGAGCAGTTCTTC. Translation gives CAISSGADNEQFF.

This clonotype appeared a few times. CDR3 bases: TGCAGCGCCCGGACAGGGATGAGCAATCAGCCCCAGCATTTT. Amino acids: CSARTGMSNQPQHF. The rearrangement joins TRBV29-1 to TRBJ1-5; 8 nucleotides line up with TRBD1. The CDR3 spans 14 residues. Germline V lookup: CDR1 SQVTM, CDR2 ANQGSEA. V was pared by 7 bases and J by 1 base, with 6 bases of the junction left unmatched.

J is TRBJ2-5 and V is TRBV12-3 or TRBV12-4; D is tentatively TRBD1 or TRBD2 (5 bases each). The germline V and J ends were trimmed by 1 base and 7 bases, with 13 bases remaining between them. This CDR3 comprises 14 residues. CDR3 sequence (DNA): TGTGCCAGCAGTTTAGGCCTTAACGGGGCGACCCAGTACTTC. It codes for CASSLGLNGATQYF.

This clonotype was found many times. This chain uses TRBV20-1 with TRBJ2-1; 13 bases align to TRBD2. This CDR3 region has 14 residues. V trimming: 6 bases; J trimming: 7 bases; junction bases outside the gene matches: 6. In germline, CDR1 is DFQATT, CDR2 SNEGSKA (reference sequence). The CDR3 nucleotides are TGCAGTGCGCCCACTAGCGGGGGGGCAAATGAGCAGTTCTTC. It is translated as CSAPTSGGANEQFF.

The chain couples TRBV18 to TRBJ2-5; 7 bases align to TRBD1. V lost 3 bases to trimming and J lost 7 bases; unmatched junction nucleotides: 8. This CDR3 spans 14 amino acids. The germline V gene encodes CDR1 KGHSH and CDR2 LQKENI. The CDR3 reads CASSPPTGKRTQYF. CDR3 nucleotide sequence: TGTGCCAGCTCACCGCCGACAGGGAAGAGGACCCAGTACTTC.